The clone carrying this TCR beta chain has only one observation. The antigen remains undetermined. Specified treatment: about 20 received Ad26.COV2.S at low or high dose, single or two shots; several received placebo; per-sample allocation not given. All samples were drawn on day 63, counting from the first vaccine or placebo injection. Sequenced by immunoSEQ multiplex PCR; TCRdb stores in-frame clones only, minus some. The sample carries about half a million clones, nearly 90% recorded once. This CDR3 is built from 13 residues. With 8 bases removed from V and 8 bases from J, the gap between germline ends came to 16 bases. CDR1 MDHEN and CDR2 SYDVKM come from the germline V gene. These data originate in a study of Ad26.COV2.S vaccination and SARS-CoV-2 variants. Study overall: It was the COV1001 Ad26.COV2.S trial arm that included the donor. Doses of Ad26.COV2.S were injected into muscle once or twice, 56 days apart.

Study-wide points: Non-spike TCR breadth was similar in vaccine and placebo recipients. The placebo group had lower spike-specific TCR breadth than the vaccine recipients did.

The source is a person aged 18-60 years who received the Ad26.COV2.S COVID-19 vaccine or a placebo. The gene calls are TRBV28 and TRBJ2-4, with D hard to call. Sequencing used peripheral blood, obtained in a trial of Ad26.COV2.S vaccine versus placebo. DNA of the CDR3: TGTGCCAGCGGTCGGCCCTCTGGGGACATTCAGTACTTC. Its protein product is CASGRPSGDIQYF.